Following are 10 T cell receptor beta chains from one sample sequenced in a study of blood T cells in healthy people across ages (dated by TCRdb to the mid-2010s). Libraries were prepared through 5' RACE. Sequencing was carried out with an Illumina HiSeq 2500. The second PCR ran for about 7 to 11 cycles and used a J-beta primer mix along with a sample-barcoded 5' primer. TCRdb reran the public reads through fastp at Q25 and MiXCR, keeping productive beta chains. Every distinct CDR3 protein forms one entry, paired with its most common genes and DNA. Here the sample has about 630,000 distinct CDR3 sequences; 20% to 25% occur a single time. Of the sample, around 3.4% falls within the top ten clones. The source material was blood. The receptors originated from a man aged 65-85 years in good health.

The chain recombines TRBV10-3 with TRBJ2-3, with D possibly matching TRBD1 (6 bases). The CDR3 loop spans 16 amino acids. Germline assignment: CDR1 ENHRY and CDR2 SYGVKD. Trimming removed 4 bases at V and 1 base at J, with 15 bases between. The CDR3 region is CAISVDRARGTDTQYF. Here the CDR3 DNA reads TGTGCCATCAGTGTGGACAGAGCCCGCGGCACAGATACGCAGTATTTT.

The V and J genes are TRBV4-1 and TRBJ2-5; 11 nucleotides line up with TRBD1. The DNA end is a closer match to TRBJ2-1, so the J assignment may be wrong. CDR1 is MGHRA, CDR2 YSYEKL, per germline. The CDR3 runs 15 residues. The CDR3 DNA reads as TGCGCCAGCAGCATGGTAGGGACAGGGGGGAGTGAGCAGTTCTTC. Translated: CASSMVGTGGSEQFF.

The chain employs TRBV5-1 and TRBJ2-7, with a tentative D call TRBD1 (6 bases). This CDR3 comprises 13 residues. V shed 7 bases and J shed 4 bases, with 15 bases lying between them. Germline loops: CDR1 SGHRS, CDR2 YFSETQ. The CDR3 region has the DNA TGCGCCAGCCAGGTGACAGGAGATTACGAGCAGTACTTC. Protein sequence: CASQVTGDYEQYF.

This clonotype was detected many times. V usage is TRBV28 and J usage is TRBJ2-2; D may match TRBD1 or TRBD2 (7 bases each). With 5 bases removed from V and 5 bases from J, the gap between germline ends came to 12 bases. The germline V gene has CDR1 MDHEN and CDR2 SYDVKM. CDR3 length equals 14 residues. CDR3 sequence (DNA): TGTGCCAGCAGTGCAGGGGGGGGGACCGGGGAGCTGTTTTTT. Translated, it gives CASSAGGGTGELFF.

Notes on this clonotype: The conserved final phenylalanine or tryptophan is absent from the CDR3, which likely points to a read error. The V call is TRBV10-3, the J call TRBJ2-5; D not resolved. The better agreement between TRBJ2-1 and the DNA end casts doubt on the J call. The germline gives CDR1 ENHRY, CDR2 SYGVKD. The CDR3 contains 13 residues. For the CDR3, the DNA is TGTGCCATCAGTGAGTGGGAATCCAATGAGCAGTTCGTC. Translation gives CAISEWESNEQFV.

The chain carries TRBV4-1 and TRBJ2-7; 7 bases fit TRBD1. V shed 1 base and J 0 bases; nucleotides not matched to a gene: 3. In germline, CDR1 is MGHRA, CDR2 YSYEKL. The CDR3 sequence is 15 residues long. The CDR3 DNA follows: TGCGCCAGCAGCCAAGGGGACAGCATCTCCTACGAGCAGTACTTC. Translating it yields CASSQGDSISYEQYF.

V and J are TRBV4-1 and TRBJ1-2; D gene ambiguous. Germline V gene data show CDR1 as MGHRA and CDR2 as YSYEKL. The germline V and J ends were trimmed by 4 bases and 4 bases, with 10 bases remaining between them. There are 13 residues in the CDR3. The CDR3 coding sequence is TGCGCCAGCAGCCCCTCGGGCACCTATGGCTACACCTTC. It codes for CASSPSGTYGYTF.

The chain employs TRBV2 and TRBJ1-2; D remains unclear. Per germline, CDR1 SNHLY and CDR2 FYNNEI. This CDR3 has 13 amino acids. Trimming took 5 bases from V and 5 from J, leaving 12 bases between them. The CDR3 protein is CASSQSLGYGYTF. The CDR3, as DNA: TGTGCCAGCAGTCAGTCCCTCGGATATGGCTACACCTTC.

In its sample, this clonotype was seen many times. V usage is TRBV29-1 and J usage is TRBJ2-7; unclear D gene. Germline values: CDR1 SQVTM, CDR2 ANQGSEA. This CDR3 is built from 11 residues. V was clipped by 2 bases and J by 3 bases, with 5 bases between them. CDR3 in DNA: TGCAGCGTTGAAAACGGCTACGAGCAGTACTTC. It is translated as CSVENGYEQYF.

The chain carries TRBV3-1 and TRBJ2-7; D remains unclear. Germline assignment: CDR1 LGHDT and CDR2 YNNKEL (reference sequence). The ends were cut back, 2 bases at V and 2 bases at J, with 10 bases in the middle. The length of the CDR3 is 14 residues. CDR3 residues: CASSQTHGTYEQYF. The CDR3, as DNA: TGTGCCAGCAGCCAAACCCACGGAACCTACGAGCAGTACTTC.